One and the same sample provided the 3 T cell receptor beta chains below, sequenced in a study of cytotoxic CD8 clonotypes in ibrutinib-treated CLL. Profiled with immunoSEQ multiplex PCR; TCRdb holds only in-frame clones, not every one. In the table there are approximately 13,000 clones, 55% to 75% of which are singletons. This specimen was PBMCs, taken before ibrutinib treatment. The receptors here all came from a human donor with chronic lymphocytic leukemia.

The CDR3 region is CASSPQPGSEQFF. The CDR3 DNA reads as TGTGCCAGCAGCCCACAACCCGGTAGTGAGCAGTTCTTC. The chain carries TRBV2 and TRBJ2-1; no definite D call. Trimming removed 6 bases at V and 9 bases at J, with 15 bases between. The CDR3 extends over 13 amino acids. Per the germline V gene, CDR1 is SNHLY and CDR2 is FYNNEI.

This clone has just one count. J is TRBJ2-1 and V is TRBV10-3, with no clear D. The CDR3 has 17 residues. V was shortened by 3 bases and J by 3 bases, with 18 bases between the two germline ends. The germline CDR1 and CDR2 sequences are ENHRY and SYGVKD. The CDR3 is CAISDSGATTGYNEQFF. For the CDR3, the DNA is TGTGCCATCAGTGATTCCGGCGCCACGACCGGCTACAATGAGCAGTTCTTC.

The rearrangement joins TRBV7-2 to TRBJ2-2, with D unclear. V lost 5 bases, J lost 5 bases, and 12 bases lay in between. The V gene's germline CDR1 is SGHTA and CDR2 FQGNSA. This CDR3 has 14 amino acids. The CDR3 DNA is TGTGCCAGCAGCCCCCACCCGGGTACCGGGGAGCTGTTTTTT. Amino acid sequence: CASSPHPGTGELFF.